A selection of T cell receptor beta chains follows, all from one sample in a study of blood T cells in healthy people across ages. MiXCR, applied by TCRdb to the 5' RACE reads, yields one record per CDR3 protein. The sample has under 1,100,000 distinct CDR3 sequences; around 25% are singletons. The sample was also reused in another study, on T cells of mothers and their children.

The material sequenced was blood. Source of these receptors: a girl under 10 years old in good health. CDR3s include the opening cysteine and the closing phenylalanine or tryptophan. The D gene is left open where the match is weak. Rows may omit the clone size; those that give it use once, few, many or a size class.

j_gene	v_gene	d_gene	abundance	CDR3aa	CDR3nt
TRBJ1-6	TRBV21-1	NA	NA	CASSKAWVSPLHF	TGTGCCAGCAGCAAAGCCTGGGTTTCACCCCTCCACTTT
TRBJ2-7	TRBV5-4	NA	NA	CASSLAGDFSYEQYF	TGTGCCAGCAGCTTGGCTGGGGACTTCAGCTACGAGCAGTACTTC
TRBJ1-4	TRBV5-4	NA	few	CASSRSVARDGEKLFF	TGTGCCAGCAGCCGCTCCGTAGCGCGGGATGGTGAAAAACTGTTTTTT
TRBJ2-7	TRBV5-1	NA	NA	CASSLDSPYKQYF	TGCGCCAGCAGCTTGGACAGTCCCTACAAGCAGTACTTC
TRBJ2-7	TRBV20-1	TRBD1	NA	CSARHTGDHEQYF	TGCAGTGCTAGACACACAGGGGACCACGAGCAGTACTTC
TRBJ2-7	TRBV14	TRBD1	NA	CASSLDRETVYEQYF	TGTGCCAGCAGCCTGGACAGGGAAACCGTCTACGAGCAGTACTTC
TRBJ2-1	TRBV7-8	TRBD2	few	CATTSGVLDEQFF	TGTGCCACCACTAGCGGGGTTTTGGATGAGCAGTTCTTC
TRBJ2-7	TRBV28	NA	few	CASKSTGVRAYEQYF	TGTGCCAGCAAGAGTACCGGGGTTAGGGCCTACGAGCAGTACTTC
TRBJ2-5	TRBV20-1	TRBD1	NA	CSARKRTGRGETQYF	TGCAGTGCTCGAAAACGGACAGGGCGAGGGGAGACCCAGTACTTC
TRBJ2-5	TRBV29-1	NA	few	CSVEDFRWGQETQYF	TGCAGCGTTGAAGATTTTCGGTGGGGGCAAGAGACCCAGTACTTC
TRBJ2-7	TRBV29-1	TRBD1	NA	CSVHIRTGGVEQYF	TGCAGCGTTCATATACGGACAGGGGGCGTTGAGCAGTACTTC
TRBJ1-5	TRBV12-3/TRBV12-4	NA	NA	CASSRDGYQPQHF	TGTGCCAGCAGTAGGGACGGATATCAGCCCCAGCATTTT
TRBJ2-7	TRBV12-3/TRBV12-4	TRBD1	many	CASSFGTGTTLGEQYF	TGTGCCAGCAGTTTTGGGACAGGGACTACTTTGGGCGAGCAGTACTTC
TRBJ2-1	TRBV12-3/TRBV12-4	NA	few	CASNPPYWGGTSVEQFF	TGTGCCAGCAACCCCCCATATTGGGGGGGCACCTCGGTTGAGCAGTTCTTC
TRBJ2-5	TRBV27	NA	NA	CASGAGRGGLGEETQYF	TGTGCCAGCGGGGCAGGAAGGGGAGGCCTGGGCGAAGAGACCCAGTACTTC
TRBJ2-1	TRBV7-6	TRBD1	NA	CASSTGQGINEQFF	TGTGCCAGCAGCACAGGACAGGGGATCAATGAGCAGTTCTTC
TRBJ1-6	TRBV7-9	NA	NA	CASSRGQQGVYSPLHF	TGTGCCAGCAGCCGAGGACAACAGGGAGTTTATTCACCCCTCCACTTT
TRBJ2-7	TRBV4-1	NA	NA	CASNQARGSYEQYF	TGCGCCAGCAACCAAGCGCGGGGATCATACGAGCAGTACTTC
TRBJ2-7	TRBV9	NA	NA	CASSEGLISYEQYF	TGTGCCAGCAGCGAAGGTCTAATATCCTACGAGCAGTACTTC
TRBJ1-1	TRBV13	NA	few	CASSFGISHAEAFF	TGTGCCAGCAGCTTCGGGATTTCCCACGCTGAAGCTTTCTTT
TRBJ1-2	TRBV12-3/TRBV12-4	TRBD1	NA	CASSFGGQGNYGYTF	TGTGCCAGCAGTTTTGGGGGACAGGGGAACTATGGCTACACCTTC
TRBJ2-6	TRBV11-1	NA	NA	CASSLYRVGANVLTF	TGTGCCAGCAGCCTCTACAGGGTAGGGGCCAACGTCCTGACTTTC
TRBJ2-7	TRBV4-1	TRBD1	few	CASSQVVTGVGYEQYF	TGCGCCAGCAGCCAGGTCGTAACAGGGGTGGGCTACGAGCAGTACTTC
TRBJ2-5	TRBV24-1	NA	few	CATSDPETQYF	TGTGCCACCAGTGATCCGGAGACCCAGTACTTC
TRBJ2-1	TRBV12-3/TRBV12-4	NA	NA	CASSLHSVDEQFF	TGTGCCAGCAGTTTGCACTCCGTCGATGAGCAGTTCTTC
TRBJ2-1	TRBV7-2	NA	NA	CASSLIEFHEQFF	TGTGCCAGCAGCTTAATAGAGTTCCATGAGCAGTTCTTC
TRBJ2-1	TRBV5-1	NA	NA	CASSLQGQGLYEQFF	TGCGCCAGCAGCTTGCAGGGGCAAGGGCTGTATGAGCAGTTCTTC
TRBJ2-3	TRBV7-8	NA	NA	CASSLSSGVLTDTQYF	TGTGCCAGCAGCTTATCTTCGGGGGTATTAACAGATACGCAGTATTTT
TRBJ2-7	TRBV7-2	NA	few	CASSLAVGLRGYEQYF	TGTGCCAGCAGCTTAGCTGTCGGCCTAAGGGGGTACGAGCAGTACTTC
TRBJ2-5	TRBV3-1	NA	few	CASSQDTKTQYF	TGTGCCAGCAGCCAAGATACGAAGACCCAGTACTTC
TRBJ1-1	TRBV7-9	NA	NA	CASSPPGDAEAFF	TGTGCCAGCAGCCCCCCGGGGGACGCTGAAGCTTTCTTT
TRBJ2-1	TRBV7-2	TRBD2	NA	CASSLLAGGPVGSNEQFF	TGTGCCAGCAGCCTACTAGCGGGAGGGCCCGTGGGATCAAATGAGCAGTTCTTC
TRBJ1-2	TRBV5-1	TRBD1	NA	CASSLGTGVNYGYTF	TGCGCCAGCAGCTTGGGTACAGGGGTTAACTATGGCTACACCTTC
TRBJ1-2	TRBV18	TRBD1	NA	CASSPQPGGDYGYTF	TGTGCCAGCTCACCACAACCAGGGGGAGACTATGGCTACACCTTC
TRBJ1-1	TRBV11-2	TRBD1	NA	CASSLFRDRGTEAFF	TGTGCCAGCAGCTTATTCCGGGACAGGGGCACTGAAGCTTTCTTT
TRBJ2-5	TRBV29-1	NA	few	CSVEGLTETQYF	TGCAGCGTTGAGGGTTTGACAGAGACCCAGTACTTC
TRBJ1-4	TRBV11-2	NA	NA	CASSFDSLNEKLFF	TGTGCCAGCAGCTTTGACAGTCTTAATGAAAAACTGTTTTTT